These T cell receptor beta chains were read from a single sample in a study of molecular identifiers for immune sequencing clone quantification. TCRdb re-analysed the PCR reads in MiXCR, keeping a single row per CDR3 protein. This table has some 650,000 distinct CDR3 sequences, 20% appearing once. Input material: naive CD8+ T cells from blood, with Jurkat cell RNA spiked in. Receptor source: a human donor in good health. Some libraries in this study had Jurkat cell RNA spiked in. The conserved cysteine and the conserved F or W are not part of the CDR3 here.

TRBV6-2/TRBV6-3,ASSANTLDREEKLF
TRBV6-5,ASSQRGGEQF
TRBV18,ASSQFPDRPVNSPLH
TRBV24-1,ATRESGNTGELF
TRBV2,TSSEFRTDTQY
TRBV19,ASRGDGLNTEAF
TRBV4-3,ASSQTQGFYEQY
TRBV12-3/TRBV12-4,ASSLVLPNTEAF
TRBV27,ASSLGTRDGYT
TRBV19,ASNWASQPQH
TRBV15,ATSRDDRYNEQF
TRBV6-5,ASSKRDLSSYNEQF
TRBV5-5,ASSLQSEGLLGLNTEAF
TRBV5-1,ASSLDGAGVSADTQY
TRBV11-1,ASSLFPRVGGPSPEQY
TRBV27,ASSFDLTGGIGGYT
TRBV24-1,ATSGTRGTGELF
TRBV9,ASSVEGAQETQY
TRBV11-2,ASDLEQGVNNEQF
TRBV7-2,ASSYPTGDRGTQY
TRBV27,ASSSGLAVVREQY
TRBV23-1,ASSLNRTGLETQY
TRBV19,ASSLIAGGFNEQF
TRBV24-1,ATSESGGGANTGELF
TRBV11-2,ASRGGEKNTEAF
TRBV6-2/TRBV6-3,ASSSRFLDTQY
TRBV2,ASYRPGSGANVLT
TRBV7-9,ASSFKEGQRQETQY
TRBV2,APRGETDTQY
TRBV24-1,ATSSTGQSNQPQH
TRBV7-2,ASGPLAGGLHEQF
TRBV19,ASSNGRDRPNEKLF
TRBV9,ASSSRGLQETQY
TRBV29-1,SGLSGPLYNEQF
TRBV25-1,ASSDPTSNPAGAGETQY
TRBV27,ASSFRGGSSYEQY
TRBV5-6,ASSFTGGYWYGYT
TRBV7-9,ASSLNPDTQY
TRBV13,ASSLPGPTDTQY